This TCR beta chain is from a study of T-cell reconstitution after alpha-beta-depleted transplantation in children. Germline V lookup: CDR1 SGHTA, CDR2 FQGNSA. V lost 1 base to trimming and J lost 3 bases; unmatched junction nucleotides: 9. CDR3 length: 17 amino acids. Unique molecular identifiers featured in how the TCRbeta library was prepared. MiXCR, run by TCRdb on the PCR reads, gives a single entry per CDR3 protein. The sample includes 300,000 or so distinct CDR3 sequences, 9.9% of them seen just once. The table lists this clonotype with a few counts. The gene calls are TRBV7-2 and TRBJ2-7; 10 bases agree with TRBD2. The input for sequencing was PBMCs from the stem cell graft donor, taken from the stem cell graft. This TCR was sampled from a human donor who donated a stem cell graft to a child with SCID. This CDR3 reads CASSLGISGGFYYEQYF. CDR3 sequence (DNA): TGTGCCAGCAGCTTAGGTATTAGCGGGGGGTTTTACTACGAGCAGTACTTC.